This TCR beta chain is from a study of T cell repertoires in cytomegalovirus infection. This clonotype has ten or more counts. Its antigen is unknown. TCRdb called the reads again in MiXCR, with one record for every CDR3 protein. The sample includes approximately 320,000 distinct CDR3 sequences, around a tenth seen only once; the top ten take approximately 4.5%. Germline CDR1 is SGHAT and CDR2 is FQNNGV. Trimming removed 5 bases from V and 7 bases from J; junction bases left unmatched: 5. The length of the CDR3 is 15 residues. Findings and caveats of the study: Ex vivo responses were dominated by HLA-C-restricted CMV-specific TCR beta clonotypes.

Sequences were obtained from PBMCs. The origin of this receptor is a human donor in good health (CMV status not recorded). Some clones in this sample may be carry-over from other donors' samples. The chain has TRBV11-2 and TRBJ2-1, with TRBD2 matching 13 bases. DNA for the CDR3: TGTGCCAGCAGCCTAACTAGCGGGAGGGGGAATGAGCAGTTCTTC. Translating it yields CASSLTSGRGNEQFF. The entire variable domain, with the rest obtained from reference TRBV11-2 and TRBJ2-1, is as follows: EAGVAQSPRYKIIEKRQSVAFWCNPISGHATLYWYQQILGQGPKLLIQFQNNGVVDDSQLPKDRFSAERLKGVDSTLKIQPAKLEDSAVYLCASSLTSGRGNEQFFGPGTRLTVL.